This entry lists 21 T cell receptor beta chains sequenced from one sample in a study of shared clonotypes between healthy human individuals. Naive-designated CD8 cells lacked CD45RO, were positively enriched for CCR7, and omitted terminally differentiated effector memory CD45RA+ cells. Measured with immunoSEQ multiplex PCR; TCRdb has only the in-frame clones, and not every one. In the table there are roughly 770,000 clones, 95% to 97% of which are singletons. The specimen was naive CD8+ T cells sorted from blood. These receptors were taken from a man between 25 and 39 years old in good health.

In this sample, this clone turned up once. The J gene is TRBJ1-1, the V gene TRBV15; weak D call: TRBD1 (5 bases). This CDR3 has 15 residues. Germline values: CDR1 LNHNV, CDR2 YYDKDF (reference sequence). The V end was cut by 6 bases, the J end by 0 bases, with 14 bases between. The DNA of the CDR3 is TGTGCCACCAGTCTAGATCGGGGGATGAACACTGAAGCTTTCTTT. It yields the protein CATSLDRGMNTEAFF.

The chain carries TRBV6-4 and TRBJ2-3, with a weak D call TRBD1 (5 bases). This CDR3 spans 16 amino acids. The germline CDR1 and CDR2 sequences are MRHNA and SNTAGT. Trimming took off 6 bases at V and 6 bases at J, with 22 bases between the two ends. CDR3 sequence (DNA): TGTGCCAGCAGGGGGCTCCAGAGCTCTATGAGGGATACGCAGTATTTT. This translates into CASRGLQSSMRDTQYF.

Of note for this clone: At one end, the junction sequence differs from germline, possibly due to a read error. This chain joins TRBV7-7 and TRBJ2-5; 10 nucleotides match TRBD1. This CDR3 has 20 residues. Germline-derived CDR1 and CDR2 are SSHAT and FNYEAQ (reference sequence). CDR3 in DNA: TGTGCTAGCAGCTTAGGCGCCGGGACAGGGGCCGTCAAGTACCAAGAGACCCAGTACTTC. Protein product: CASSLGAGTGAVKYQETQYF.

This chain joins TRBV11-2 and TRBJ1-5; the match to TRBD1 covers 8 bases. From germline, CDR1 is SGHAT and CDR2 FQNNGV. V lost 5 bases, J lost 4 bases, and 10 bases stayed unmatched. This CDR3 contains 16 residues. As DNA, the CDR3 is TGTGCCAGCAGCACACAGGGGGACAGAGATAATCAGCCCCAGCATTTT. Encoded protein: CASSTQGDRDNQPQHF.

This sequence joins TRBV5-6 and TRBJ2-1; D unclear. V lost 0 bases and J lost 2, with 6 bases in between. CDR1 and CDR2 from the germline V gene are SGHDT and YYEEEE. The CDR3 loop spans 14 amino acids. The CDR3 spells CASSLVGTYNEQFF. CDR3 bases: TGTGCCAGCAGCTTGGTTGGAACCTACAATGAGCAGTTCTTC.

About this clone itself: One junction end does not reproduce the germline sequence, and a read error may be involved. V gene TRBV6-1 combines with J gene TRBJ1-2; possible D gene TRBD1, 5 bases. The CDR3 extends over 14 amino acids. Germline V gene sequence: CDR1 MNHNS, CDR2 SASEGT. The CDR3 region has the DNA TGTGCCAGCAGTGAACTTCCCAGGGATGACGGGTCCCCCTTC. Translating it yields CASSELPRDDGSPF.

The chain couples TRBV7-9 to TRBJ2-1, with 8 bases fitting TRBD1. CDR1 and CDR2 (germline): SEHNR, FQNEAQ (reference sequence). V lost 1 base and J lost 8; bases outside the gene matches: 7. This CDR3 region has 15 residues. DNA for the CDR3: TGTGCCAGCAGCTTAGGGGACAGGTTGTCCGATGAGCAGTTCTTC. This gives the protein CASSLGDRLSDEQFF.

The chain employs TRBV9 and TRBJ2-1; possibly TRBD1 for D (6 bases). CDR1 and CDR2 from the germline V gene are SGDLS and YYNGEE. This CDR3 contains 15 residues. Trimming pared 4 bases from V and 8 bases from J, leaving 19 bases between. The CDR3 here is CASSPRQGRIDEQFF. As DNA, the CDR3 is TGTGCCAGCAGCCCGCGGCAGGGGCGTATTGATGAGCAGTTCTTC.

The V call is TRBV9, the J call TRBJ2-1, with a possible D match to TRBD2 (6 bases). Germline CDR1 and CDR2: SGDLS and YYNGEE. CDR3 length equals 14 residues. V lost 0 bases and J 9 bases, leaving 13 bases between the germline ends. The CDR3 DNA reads TGTGCCAGCAGCGTAGTGATCGGGAGTGTTGAGCAGTTCTTC. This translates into CASSVVIGSVEQFF.

CDR3 DNA: TGTGCCAGCAGCTCCTACCGGGACAGGAGCTACGAGCAGTACTTC. Amino acid sequence: CASSSYRDRSYEQYF. This chain uses TRBV11-2 with TRBJ2-7; 8 nucleotides align to TRBD1. The germline gives CDR1 SGHAT, CDR2 FQNNGV. J gave up 3 bases and V 4 bases, and 8 bases lay outside the gene matches. The CDR3 runs to 15 residues.

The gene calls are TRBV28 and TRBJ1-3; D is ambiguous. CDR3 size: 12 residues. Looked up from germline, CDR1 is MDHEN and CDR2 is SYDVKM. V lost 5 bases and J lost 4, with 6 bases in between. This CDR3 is CASSQPGNTIYF. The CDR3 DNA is TGTGCCAGCAGTCAACCGGGAAACACCATATATTTT.

The CDR3 DNA is TGTGCCAGCAGCCCCGGGACAGCCCAAGAGACCCAGTACTTC. Its translation is CASSPGTAQETQYF. The chain joins TRBV28 to TRBJ2-5; TRBD1 agrees at 7 bases. The CDR3 is made up of 14 amino acids. CDR1 and CDR2 (germline): MDHEN, SYDVKM. After removal of 6 bases from V and 1 base from J, the junction contained 5 bases not matched to a gene.

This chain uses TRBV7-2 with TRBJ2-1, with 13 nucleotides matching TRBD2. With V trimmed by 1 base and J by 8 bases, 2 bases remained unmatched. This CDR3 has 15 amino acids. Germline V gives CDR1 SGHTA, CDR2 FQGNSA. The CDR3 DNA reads TGTGCCAGCAGCTTAGGACTAGCGGGAGGTTATGAGCAGTTCTTC. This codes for CASSLGLAGGYEQFF.

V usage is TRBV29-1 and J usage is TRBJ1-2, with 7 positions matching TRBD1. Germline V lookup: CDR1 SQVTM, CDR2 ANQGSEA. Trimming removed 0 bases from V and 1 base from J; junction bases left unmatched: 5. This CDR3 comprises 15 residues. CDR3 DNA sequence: TGCAGCGTTGAAGAAAGACAGGGAAGTAACTATGGCTACACCTTC. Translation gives CSVEERQGSNYGYTF.

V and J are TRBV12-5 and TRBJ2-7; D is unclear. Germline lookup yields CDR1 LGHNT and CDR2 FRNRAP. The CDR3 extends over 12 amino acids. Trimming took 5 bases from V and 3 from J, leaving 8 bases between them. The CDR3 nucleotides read TGTGCTAGTGGTCCGGGCTTCTACGAGCAGTACTTC. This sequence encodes CASGPGFYEQYF. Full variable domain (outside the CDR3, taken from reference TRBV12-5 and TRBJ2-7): DARVTQTPRHKVTEMGQEVTMRCQPILGHNTVFWYRQTMMQGLELLAYFRNRAPLDDSGMPKDRFSAEMPDATLATLKIQPSEPRDSAVYFCASGPGFYEQYFGPGTRLTVT.

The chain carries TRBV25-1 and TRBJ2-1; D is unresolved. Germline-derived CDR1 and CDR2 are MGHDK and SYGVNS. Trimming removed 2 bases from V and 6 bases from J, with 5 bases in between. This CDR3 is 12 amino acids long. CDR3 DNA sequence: TGTGCCAGCAGTGAAAGGGTCAATGAGCAGTTCTTC. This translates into CASSERVNEQFF.

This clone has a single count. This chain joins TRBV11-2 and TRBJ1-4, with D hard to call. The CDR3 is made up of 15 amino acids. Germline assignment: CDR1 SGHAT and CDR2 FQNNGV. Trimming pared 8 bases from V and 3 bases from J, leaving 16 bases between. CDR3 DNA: TGTGCCAGCGTCGGCCTAGTAGATTCTAATGAAAAACTGTTTTTT. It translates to CASVGLVDSNEKLFF.

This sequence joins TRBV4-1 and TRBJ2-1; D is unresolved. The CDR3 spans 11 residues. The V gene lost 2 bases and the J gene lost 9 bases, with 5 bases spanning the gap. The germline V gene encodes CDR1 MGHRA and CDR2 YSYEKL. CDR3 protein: CASSQLGEQFF. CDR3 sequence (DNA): TGCGCCAGCAGCCAATTGGGTGAGCAGTTCTTC.

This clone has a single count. CDR3 coding DNA: TGTGCCAGCAGCTTGGGTCTACAAAGAGATACGCAGTATTTT. This gives the protein CASSLGLQRDTQYF. The chain has TRBV5-6 and TRBJ2-3; D not resolved. The V end was cut by 0 bases, the J end by 5 bases, with 10 bases between. The CDR3 is made up of 14 amino acids. Germline assignment: CDR1 SGHDT and CDR2 YYEEEE.

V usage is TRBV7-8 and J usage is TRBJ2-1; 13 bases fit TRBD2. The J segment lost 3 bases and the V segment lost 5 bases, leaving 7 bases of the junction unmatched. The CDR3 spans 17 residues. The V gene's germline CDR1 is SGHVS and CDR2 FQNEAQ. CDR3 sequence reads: CASSLRLAGGSYNEQFF. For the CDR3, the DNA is TGTGCCAGCAGCCTACGACTAGCGGGAGGAAGCTACAATGAGCAGTTCTTC.

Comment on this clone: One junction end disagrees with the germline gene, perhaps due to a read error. This CDR3 is CASSSTGTGELFF. DNA for the CDR3: TGTGCTAGCAGCTCGACAGGCACCGGGGAGCTGTTTTTT. The gene calls are TRBV7-7 and TRBJ2-2; possibly TRBD1 for D (6 bases). The CDR3 extends over 13 amino acids. The V gene's germline CDR1 is SSHAT and CDR2 FNYEAQ (reference sequence).